The following is a T cell receptor beta chain sequence with its context. This sample was included in a study of blood T cell repertoires in COVID-19. Study background: The samples span acute and convalescent COVID-19 from the United States, Italy and Spain. The analysed material was cDNA or gDNA that came from T cells, B-cell-depleted T cells, or PBMCs.

CDR3 length equals 13 residues. CDR1 is SEHNR and CDR2 is FQNEAQ in the germline V gene (reference sequence). V lost 5 bases and J lost 6; bases outside the gene matches: 3. Per the original data handling: The authors estimated nucleated cell counts from reference gene primer amplification. The table came from immunoSEQ multiplex PCR; TCRdb's copy has only in-frame clones and leaves some out. V, J and clone size reflect that table, while D and trimming were determined from the DNA. This sample carries 310,000 or so clones, 70% to 90% of them seen once, and the ten largest clones take under 4.5%. This sequence joins TRBV7-9 and TRBJ2-2, with 7 bases matching TRBD1. The TCR was taken from a woman aged 50 to 60 with active or convalescent COVID-19. Material: peripheral blood. CDR3 protein: CASSLGQAGELFF. The CDR3 DNA sequence: TGTGCCAGCAGCCTTGGACAGGCCGGGGAGCTGTTTTTT.